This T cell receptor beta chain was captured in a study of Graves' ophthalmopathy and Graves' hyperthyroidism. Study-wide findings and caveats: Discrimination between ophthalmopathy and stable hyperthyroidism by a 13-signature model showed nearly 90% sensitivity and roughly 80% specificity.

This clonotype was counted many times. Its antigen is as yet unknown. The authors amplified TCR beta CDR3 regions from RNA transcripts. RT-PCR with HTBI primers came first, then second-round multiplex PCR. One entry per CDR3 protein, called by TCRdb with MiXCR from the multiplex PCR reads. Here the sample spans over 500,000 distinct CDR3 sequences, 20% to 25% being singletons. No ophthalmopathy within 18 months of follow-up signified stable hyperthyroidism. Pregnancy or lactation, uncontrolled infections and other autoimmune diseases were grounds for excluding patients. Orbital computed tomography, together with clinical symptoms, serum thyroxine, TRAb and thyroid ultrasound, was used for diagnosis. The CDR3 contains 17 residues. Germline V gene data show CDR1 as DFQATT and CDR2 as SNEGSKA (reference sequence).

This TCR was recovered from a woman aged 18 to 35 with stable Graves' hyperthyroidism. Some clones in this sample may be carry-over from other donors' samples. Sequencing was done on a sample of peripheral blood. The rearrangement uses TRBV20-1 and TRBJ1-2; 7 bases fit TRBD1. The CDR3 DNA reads TGCAGCGACAATAAACTCGTGAGACAGGGACAGAACTATGGCTACACCTTC. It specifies CSDNKLVRQGQNYGYTF.